These 19 T cell receptor beta chains share one sample of origin, sequenced in a study of immune evolution from preneoplasia to lung adenocarcinoma. Libraries were prepared by immunoSEQ multiplex PCR; TCRdb keeps only in-frame clonotypes and omits some of them. Seen here are fewer than 12,000 clones, 80% to 90% observed once, and the top ten hold roughly 3.3%. The sample was FFPE minimally invasive lung adenocarcinoma tissue. These receptors all come from a person aged 65-85 years with lung adenocarcinoma.

The chain couples TRBV29-1 to TRBJ2-1; possibly TRBD2 for D (10 bases). V lost 6 bases and J lost 6, with 30 bases in between. The CDR3 runs 18 residues. The V gene's germline CDR1 is SQVTM and CDR2 ANQGSEA. CDR3 loop: CSVPGTGILAGVSNEQFF. In nucleotides, the CDR3 is TGCAGCGTCCCCGGGACAGGGATCCTAGCGGGAGTCAGCAATGAGCAGTTCTTC.

CDR3 sequence: CASSYDREEYF. The CDR3 bases are TGTGCCAGCAGTTATGACAGGGAGGAGTACTTC. The chain recombines TRBV11-2 with TRBJ2-5; maybe TRBD1 (7 bases). Trimming took off 6 bases at V and 12 bases at J, with 14 bases between the two ends. CDR3 length: 11 residues. Germline values: CDR1 SGHAT, CDR2 FQNNGV. Variable domain in full (rest from reference TRBV11-2 and TRBJ2-5): EAGVAQSPRYKIIEKRQSVAFWCNPISGHATLYWYQQILGQGPKLLIQFQNNGVVDDSQLPKDRFSAERLKGVDSTLKIQPAKLEDSAVYLCASSYDREEYFGPGTRLLVL.

DNA of the CDR3: TGCGCCAGCAGCCAAGAGAAACTGCTCTATGGCTACACCTTC. This encodes CASSQEKLLYGYTF. V and J are TRBV4-1 and TRBJ1-2; no reliable D call. V was clipped by 0 bases and J by 4 bases, with 9 bases between them. The CDR3 has 14 residues. The V gene's germline CDR1 is MGHRA and CDR2 YSYEKL.

This clone has a single count. J is TRBJ1-3 and V is TRBV11-3, with TRBD1 identical over 8 bases. Trimming cost V 3 bases and J 0 bases; bases outside gene matches: 7. CDR3 length equals 17 residues. Germline V lookup: CDR1 SGHNT, CDR2 YENEEA. CDR3 in amino acids: CASSLETGANSGNTIYF. CDR3 DNA sequence: TGTGCCAGCAGCTTGGAGACAGGGGCCAACTCTGGAAACACCATATATTTT.

This chain joins TRBV5-1 and TRBJ1-1; possibly TRBD1 for D (5 bases). Trimming took 2 bases from V and 5 from J, leaving 13 bases between them. CDR1 SGHRS and CDR2 YFSETQ come from the germline V gene. The CDR3 runs 14 residues. CDR3 sequence: CASSLGRGRTEAFF. The CDR3 coding sequence is TGCGCCAGCAGCTTAGGGAGGGGAAGGACTGAAGCTTTCTTT.

This chain uses TRBV23-1 with TRBJ2-1, with D perhaps TRBD2 (5 bases). TRBV23-1 carries the ORF label, with uncertain function. This CDR3 region has 17 residues. The ends were cut back, 0 bases at V and 0 bases at J, with 12 bases in the middle. This CDR3 is CASSQSPEARSYNEQFF. The CDR3 nucleotides are TGCGCCAGCAGTCAATCCCCGGAGGCTCGCTCCTACAATGAGCAGTTCTTC.

The chain joins TRBV6-5 to TRBJ2-7; a weak D match, TRBD1 (5 bases). The V gene's germline CDR1 is MNHEY and CDR2 SVGAGI. Deletions cut 0 bases from V and 1 base from J, with 7 bases between. The length of the CDR3 is 14 residues. In DNA form, the CDR3 reads TGTGCCAGCAGTTACTCGACAGATTCCTACGAGCAGTACTTC. Its protein is CASSYSTDSYEQYF.

V is TRBV5-1 and J is TRBJ1-3; D is ambiguous. The CDR3 loop spans 14 amino acids. V was shortened by 6 bases and J by 0 bases, with 10 bases between the two germline ends. CDR1 and CDR2 (germline): SGHRS, YFSETQ. The CDR3 DNA follows: TGCGCCAGCACCCCGGACGGCTCTGGAAACACCATATATTTT. Translated: CASTPDGSGNTIYF.

CDR3 in amino acids: CASSRTERSNEKLFF. The CDR3 DNA follows: TGTGCCAGCTCGCGGACGGAAAGGTCTAATGAAAAACTGTTTTTT. The chain links TRBV18 to TRBJ1-4; D unclear. With 6 bases removed from V and 3 bases from J, the gap between germline ends came to 14 bases. This CDR3 is 15 amino acids long. Germline V gene sequence: CDR1 KGHSH, CDR2 LQKENI.

The rearrangement links TRBV11-2 to TRBJ2-7; TRBD1 might be the D (6 bases). The CDR3 covers 13 residues. V lost 3 bases to trimming and J lost 4 bases, with 10 bases between them. The germline CDR1 and CDR2 sequences are SGHAT and FQNNGV. CDR3 sequence (DNA): TGTGCCAGCAGCTTTAGGGACATATACGAGCAGTACTTC. It specifies CASSFRDIYEQYF.

Written as DNA, the CDR3 is TGCGCCAGCAGCCACCAACACCCCTCAGACAATGAGCAGTTCTTC. Translation: CASSHQHPSDNEQFF. V usage is TRBV4-1 and J usage is TRBJ2-7; D gene uncertain. The end of the DNA aligns better with TRBJ2-1, so the J call may be wrong. The germline V gene encodes CDR1 MGHRA and CDR2 YSYEKL. The CDR3 covers 15 residues.

The V gene is TRBV29-1, the J gene TRBJ2-6, with D unclear. V was shortened by 5 bases and J by 0 bases, with 8 bases between the two germline ends. Germline CDR1 reads SQVTM; CDR2 reads ANQGSEA. This CDR3 contains 14 residues. The CDR3 DNA reads as TGCAGCGTTTCGGTACTCTCTGGGGCCAACGTCCTGACTTTC. This gives the protein CSVSVLSGANVLTF.

V usage is TRBV14 and J usage is TRBJ2-1; TRBD2 matches at 15 bases. The V and J ends lost 4 bases and 15 bases, in that order; junction bases with no gene match: 7. The V gene's germline CDR1 is SGHDN and CDR2 FVKESK. The CDR3 loop spans 14 amino acids. CDR3 region: CASSLGLAGGPRFF. The CDR3 DNA reads TGTGCCAGCAGCCTCGGACTAGCGGGAGGGCCGCGGTTCTTC.

The V and J genes are TRBV30 and TRBJ1-5, with 8 bases fitting TRBD1. V was pared by 5 bases and J by 6 bases, with 6 bases of the junction left unmatched. The germline CDR1 and CDR2 sequences are GTSNPN and SVGIG (reference sequence). The CDR3 has 13 residues. CDR3 DNA: TGTGCCTGGGCTCCGACAGGGGTTCAGCCCCAGCATTTT. Protein product: CAWAPTGVQPQHF.

This chain connects TRBV9 to TRBJ2-7; no reliable D call. CDR3 length: 14 residues. Germline assignment: CDR1 SGDLS and CDR2 YYNGEE. Trimming pared 0 bases from V and 7 bases from J, leaving 14 bases between. The CDR3 protein is CASSVDSTFREQYF. The CDR3 nucleotides read TGTGCCAGCAGCGTAGACAGTACCTTTAGGGAGCAGTACTTC.

Comments on this clone: A read error may be the cause here, since a much bigger clone is one base away. This chain connects TRBV5-4 to TRBJ2-5, with D possibly being TRBD1 (5 bases). Gene TRBJ2-7 matches the end of the DNA better, so the J call may be wrong. The CDR3 contains 14 residues. Looked up from germline, CDR1 is SGHNT and CDR2 is YYREEE (reference sequence). The CDR3 is CASSLGRGPYEQYF. The CDR3 DNA sequence: TGTGCCAGCAGCTTGGGTAGGGGCCCCTACGAGCAGTACTTC.

This sequence joins TRBV5-4 and TRBJ2-5; 8 bases map to TRBD2. CDR1 and CDR2 from the germline V gene are SGHNT and YYREEE (reference sequence). V lost 0 bases and J lost 4; bases outside the gene matches: 2. This CDR3 region has 14 residues. The CDR3 nucleotides are TGTGCCAGCAGCTTGGGGACTAGCCTAGAGACCCAGTACTTC. Protein: CASSLGTSLETQYF.

On this clone: At one boundary the junction diverges from the germline segment, which might be a read error. The rearrangement joins TRBV7-7 to TRBJ2-7; 9 positions agree with TRBD1. CDR3 length: 15 amino acids. In germline, CDR1 is SSHAT, CDR2 FNYEAQ (reference sequence). The CDR3 spells CASSLSGQGFGEQYF. CDR3 DNA: TGTGCTAGCAGCCTCTCGGGACAGGGTTTTGGAGAGCAGTACTTC. The entire variable domain, with the rest obtained from reference TRBV7-7 and TRBJ2-7, is as follows: GAGVSQSPRYKVTKRGQDVTLRCDPISSHATLYWYQQALGQGPEFLTYFNYEAQPDKSGLPSDRFSAERPEGSISTLTIQRTEQRDSAMYRCASSLSGQGFGEQYFGPGTRLTVT.

The chain employs TRBV19 and TRBJ2-3; D is undetermined. Germline CDR1 is LNHDA and CDR2 is SQIVND (reference sequence). The germline V and J ends were trimmed by 5 bases and 6 bases, with 15 bases remaining between them. The CDR3 has 14 residues. In nucleotides, the CDR3 is TGTGCCAGTAGTCTGGGCCTAAGCGAGGATACGCAGTATTTT. Protein sequence: CASSLGLSEDTQYF.